Shown below are 29 T cell receptor beta chains from a single sample sequenced in a study of T cell repertoires in cytomegalovirus infection. TCRdb re-called the reads with MiXCR, one entry per CDR3 protein. The sample lists more than 150,000 distinct CDR3 sequences; approximately 20% were seen once. Sequenced sample: PBMCs. The receptors stem from a human donor in good health (CMV status not recorded). Some clones in this sample may be carry-over from other donors' samples.

This chain connects TRBV6-2 or TRBV6-3 to TRBJ2-7; D is undetermined. This CDR3 contains 12 residues. Trimming shortened V by 7 bases and J by 1 base, and 8 bases separated the two germline ends. The germline V gene encodes CDR1 MNHEY and CDR2 SVGEGT. In nucleotides, the CDR3 is TGTGCCAGCATCTCCAGTTCCTACGAGCAGTACTTC. Translation: CASISSSYEQYF.

The gene calls are TRBV29-1 and TRBJ2-1; a possible D gene is TRBD2 (6 bases). In germline, CDR1 is SQVTM, CDR2 ANQGSEA. The CDR3 loop spans 13 amino acids. V lost 4 bases and J 7 bases, leaving 14 bases between the germline ends. The CDR3 sequence: CSVGISAGNEQFF. CDR3 DNA sequence: TGCAGCGTTGGAATAAGCGCGGGGAATGAGCAGTTCTTC.

This clonotype appeared many times. J is TRBJ2-5 and V is TRBV7-8; TRBD2 matches 9 bases. With V trimmed by 1 base and J by 2 bases, 5 bases remained unmatched. The germline gives CDR1 SGHVS, CDR2 FQNEAQ. This CDR3 comprises 16 residues. In DNA form, the CDR3 reads TGTGCCAGCAGCTTAGGGGGAAGCGGGAGGCAAGAGACCCAGTACTTC. This translates into CASSLGGSGRQETQYF.

This clonotype was recorded many times. The CDR3 region is CASTFGTGVQPQHF. The CDR3 DNA reads as TGTGCCAGCACATTCGGGACAGGGGTTCAGCCCCAGCATTTT. The chain is built from TRBV12-3 or TRBV12-4 and TRBJ1-5, with 10 bases aligning to TRBD1. This CDR3 is 14 amino acids long. V dropped 7 bases and J dropped 6; count of bases not matched to a gene: 6.

The sample holds many counts of this clonotype. The chain employs TRBV6-1 and TRBJ1-2; tentative D call: TRBD1 (5 bases). Germline V lookup: CDR1 MNHNS, CDR2 SASEGT. V lost 6 bases, J lost 8 bases, and 13 bases lay in between. This CDR3 contains 12 residues. In DNA form, the CDR3 reads TGTGCCAGCAGCTCGCGGGGGTCCGGCTACACCTTC. The encoded protein is CASSSRGSGYTF.

This clonotype was observed many times. The chain couples TRBV7-2 to TRBJ2-2; weak D call: TRBD2 (5 bases). The CDR3 contains 15 residues. V shed 0 bases and J shed 0 bases, with 5 bases lying between them. CDR1 and CDR2 from the germline V gene are SGHTA and FQGNSA. For the CDR3, the DNA is TGTGCCAGCAGCTTAGCCGGGGCGAACACCGGGGAGCTGTTTTTT. Residues: CASSLAGANTGELFF.

This clonotype was seen more than once but under ten times. The V call is TRBV7-3, the J call TRBJ2-2; TRBD2 matches 7 bases. The V gene end was trimmed by 4 bases and the J gene end by 3 bases; junction bases not matched to a gene: 8. The CDR3 is 16 residues long. Germline CDR1 SGHTA, CDR2 FQGTGA. DNA of the CDR3: TGTGCCAGCAGCTGGGGATCTAGCGGTCACACCGGGGAGCTGTTTTTT. Its protein is CASSWGSSGHTGELFF.

Comments on this clonotype: This sequence may be a read error, since a much larger clone differs from it by one base. The chain joins TRBV28 to TRBJ1-1, with TRBD1 matching over 10 bases. CDR1 MDHEN and CDR2 SYDVKM come from the germline V gene. There are 14 residues in the CDR3. This CDR3 is CASSLDRGGTDAFF. The CDR3 DNA reads as TGTGCCAGCAGTTTGGACAGGGGGGGAACTGATGCTTTCTTT. The full variable domain, rest sourced from reference TRBV28 and TRBJ1-1, is DVKVTQSSRYLVKRTGEKVFLECVQDMDHENMFWYRQDPGLGLRLIYFSYDVKMKEKGDIPEGYSVSREKKERFSLILESASTNQTSMYLCASSLDRGGTDAFFGQGTRLTVV.

The V and J genes are TRBV4-1 and TRBJ1-2, with TRBD1 matching 7 bases. The CDR3 has 14 residues. Germline CDR1 and CDR2: MGHRA and YSYEKL. V lost 1 base to trimming and J lost 7 bases; unmatched junction nucleotides: 6. The CDR3 nucleotides read TGCGCCAGCAGCCAAGGAAGGACAGGCATTGGCTACACCTTC. Amino acid sequence: CASSQGRTGIGYTF.

This clonotype occurred many times. The rearrangement uses TRBV7-2 and TRBJ1-1; D is uncertain. The V gene lost 1 base and the J gene lost 0 bases, with 6 bases spanning the gap. The CDR3 runs to 14 residues. Germline CDR1 reads SGHTA; CDR2 reads FQGNSA. The DNA for the CDR3 is TGTGCCAGCAGCTTAGGACGGATGAACACTGAAGCTTTCTTT. Protein: CASSLGRMNTEAFF. The entire variable domain, with the rest obtained from reference TRBV7-2 and TRBJ1-1, is as follows: GAGVSQSPSNKVTEKGKDVELRCDPISGHTALYWYRQSLGQGLEFLIYFQGNSAPDKSGLPSDRFSAERTGGSVSTLTIQRTQQEDSAVYLCASSLGRMNTEAFFGQGTRLTVV.

This clonotype turned up a few times. J is TRBJ1-5 and V is TRBV12-3 or TRBV12-4, with D tentatively TRBD1 (5 bases). V lost 6 bases and J lost 4, with 10 bases in between. The CDR3 is 13 amino acids. The CDR3 region has the DNA TGTGCCAGCAGACCGGGACTTAATCAGCCCCAGCATTTT. Translating gives CASRPGLNQPQHF.

This clonotype was counted at least ten times. This chain links TRBV7-2 with TRBJ1-4; TRBD1 might be the D (6 bases). The germline V gene encodes CDR1 SGHTA and CDR2 FQGNSA. The CDR3 spans 16 residues. The V end lost 1 base, the J end lost 7 bases, and 16 bases lay between the germline ends. This CDR3 reads CASSLGPTGGGEKLFF. The CDR3 nucleotides read TGTGCCAGCAGCTTAGGGCCCACGGGGGGCGGTGAAAAACTGTTTTTT.

In its sample, this clonotype was seen many times. The rearrangement links TRBV7-3 to TRBJ1-1; the D is unclear. Trimming pared 2 bases from V and 1 base from J, leaving 8 bases between. Germline lookup yields CDR1 SGHTA and CDR2 FQGTGA. This CDR3 has 14 amino acids. CDR3 loop: CASSLSTGNTEAFF. CDR3 DNA: TGTGCCAGCAGCTTATCGACGGGGAACACTGAAGCTTTCTTT.

This clonotype has at least ten counts. The V call is TRBV7-6, the J call TRBJ2-1, with 12 bases matching TRBD2. CDR1 SGHVS and CDR2 FNYEAQ come from the germline V gene. The CDR3 spans 17 residues. V lost 5 bases, J lost 7 bases, and 12 bases stayed unmatched. The CDR3 reads CASSKLAGGTSGNEQFF. CDR3 DNA sequence: TGTGCCAGCAGCAAACTAGCGGGAGGAACCTCGGGGAATGAGCAGTTCTTC.

This clonotype was found many times. This chain uses TRBV7-2 with TRBJ2-7; TRBD1 matches at 7 bases. This CDR3 has 15 residues. J gave up 7 bases and V 2 bases, and 11 bases lay outside the gene matches. Germline CDR1 is SGHTA and CDR2 is FQGNSA. The CDR3 bases are TGTGCCAGCAGCTTAAATGGACCAGCAGGGGGTGAGCAGTACTTC. Encoded protein: CASSLNGPAGGEQYF.

V is TRBV7-2 and J is TRBJ2-5, with D unclear. Germline loops: CDR1 SGHTA, CDR2 FQGNSA. CDR3 length: 13 amino acids. Deletions cut 11 bases from V and 3 bases from J, with 16 bases between. The CDR3 loop is CASSRMAEETQYF. CDR3 sequence (DNA): TGTGCCTCCTCCAGGATGGCTGAAGAGACCCAGTACTTC.

This clonotype occurred a few times. The chain links TRBV5-5 to TRBJ2-3; the D gene is possibly TRBD1 (6 bases). Germline loops: CDR1 SGHKS, CDR2 YYEKEE (reference sequence). CDR3 size: 14 residues. V lost 4 bases and J 0 bases, leaving 9 bases between the germline ends. The CDR3 DNA reads TGTGCCAGCAGCCGACAGGACAGCACAGATACGCAGTATTTT. Its protein product is CASSRQDSTDTQYF.

This clonotype was seen only a few times. The chain uses TRBV2 and TRBJ1-1; D uncertain. V was clipped by 6 bases and J by 8 bases, with 16 bases between them. The V gene's germline CDR1 is SNHLY and CDR2 FYNNEI. This CDR3 is built from 13 residues. The CDR3 region is CASRVGPRKEAFF. The CDR3 DNA reads TGTGCCAGCAGAGTAGGGCCCCGGAAGGAAGCTTTCTTT.

This clonotype was counted only a few times. J is TRBJ2-7 and V is TRBV29-1; the D is unclear. The CDR3 loop spans 12 amino acids. Germline V gene sequence: CDR1 SQVTM, CDR2 ANQGSEA. Trimming removed 4 bases from V and 1 base from J, with 8 bases in between. The CDR3: CSVAEGSYEQYF. The CDR3 DNA follows: TGCAGCGTTGCAGAAGGTTCCTACGAGCAGTACTTC.

The CDR3 DNA sequence: TGCAGCGTACCGGGACAGGGGGACTATGGCTACACCTTC. Translating it yields CSVPGQGDYGYTF. The chain employs TRBV29-1 and TRBJ1-2, with 11 bases fitting TRBD1. The CDR3 covers 13 residues. Germline trimming cut 6 bases from V and 3 bases from J; bases unmatched to any gene: 3. The germline gives CDR1 SQVTM, CDR2 ANQGSEA.

This clonotype has a count of ten or more. This chain uses TRBV7-2 with TRBJ2-4; tentatively, D is TRBD1 or TRBD2 (5 bases each). The CDR3 is made up of 14 amino acids. V lost 5 bases and J 6 bases, leaving 14 bases between the germline ends. Germline values: CDR1 SGHTA, CDR2 FQGNSA. This CDR3 reads CASSPGWGTNIQYF. DNA for the CDR3: TGTGCCAGCAGCCCTGGTTGGGGGACAAACATTCAGTACTTC.

This chain connects TRBV7-9 to TRBJ1-2, with D unclear. CDR3 size: 13 residues. Trimming removed 5 bases at V and 5 bases at J, with 12 bases between. Germline CDR1 SEHNR, CDR2 FQNEAQ (reference sequence). The CDR3: CASSPDPVYGYTF. In DNA form, the CDR3 reads TGTGCCAGCAGCCCCGACCCCGTTTATGGCTACACCTTC.

This clonotype has only a few counts. The CDR3 is CASSYGTGGDEQYF. CDR3 nucleotide sequence: TGTGCCAGCAGTTACGGGACAGGGGGTGACGAGCAGTACTTC. J is TRBJ2-7 and V is TRBV6-5; 11 nucleotides line up with TRBD1. CDR1 is MNHEY, CDR2 SVGAGI, per germline. The trim removed 2 bases at V and 5 bases at J, leaving 2 bases unmatched. The CDR3 sequence is 14 residues long.

This clonotype was observed a handful of times. The V gene is TRBV6-6, the J gene TRBJ2-1; the match to TRBD1 covers 7 bases. CDR1 is MNHNY and CDR2 is SVGAGI in the germline V gene (reference sequence). V was clipped by 6 bases and J by 10 bases; unmatched bases: 12. The CDR3 contains 14 residues. This chain's CDR3 is CASRETGVSGEQFF. The CDR3 coding sequence is TGTGCCAGCAGGGAAACAGGGGTTTCAGGGGAGCAGTTCTTC.

The chain has TRBV6-5 and TRBJ1-2; TRBD1 is a possible D gene (5 bases). The V gene lost 6 bases and the J gene lost 8 bases, with 10 bases spanning the gap. This CDR3 spans 11 amino acids. CDR1 and CDR2 from the germline V gene are MNHEY and SVGAGI. The CDR3 DNA reads TGTGCCAGCAGCCACGAGGGGGGCTACACCTTC. Amino acid sequence: CASSHEGGYTF.

V usage is TRBV2 and J usage is TRBJ1-6, with D uncertain. The CDR3 consists of 15 residues. The V gene's germline CDR1 is SNHLY and CDR2 FYNNEI. Trimming took off 6 bases at V and 6 bases at J, with 15 bases between the two ends. The CDR3 spells CASRFNLRSNSPLHF. As DNA, the CDR3 is TGTGCCAGCAGGTTCAACCTCCGGAGTAATTCACCCCTCCACTTT.

This clonotype was found a few times. The gene calls are TRBV7-2 and TRBJ1-1; D gene ambiguous. V lost 5 bases and J lost 1, with 11 bases in between. The CDR3 is 14 amino acids. The germline CDR1 and CDR2 sequences are SGHTA and FQGNSA. Written as DNA, the CDR3 is TGTGCCAGCAGCCTTTCCCGGGAGAACACTGAAGCTTTCTTT. Translated: CASSLSRENTEAFF.

Ten or more counts support this clonotype. V gene TRBV28 combines with J gene TRBJ2-5, with a possible D match to TRBD2 (6 bases). The CDR3 is made up of 15 amino acids. Germline V gene sequence: CDR1 MDHEN, CDR2 SYDVKM. V was clipped by 5 bases and J by 3 bases, with 16 bases between them. The CDR3 region is CASSPDYPKEETQYF. The CDR3, as DNA: TGTGCCAGCAGTCCGGACTATCCGAAGGAAGAGACCCAGTACTTC.

The gene calls are TRBV7-2 and TRBJ2-2, with D maybe TRBD2 (6 bases). The CDR3 loop spans 15 amino acids. Between the trimmed V and J ends, which lost 7 bases and 4 bases, there was a span of 16 bases. Germline CDR1 and CDR2: SGHTA and FQGNSA. The CDR3 nucleotides are TGTGCCAGCACCAGGGACGGGGGAAGCACCGGGGAGCTGTTTTTT. It translates to CASTRDGGSTGELFF.